Presented here are 26 T cell receptor beta chains from one specimen sequenced in a study of cytomegalovirus exposure and HLA in healthy donors. The PCR contained 60 Vbeta and 13 Jbeta primers. Generated by immunoSEQ multiplex PCR, the TCRdb table keeps only in-frame clones and is missing some. Counted here are over 120,000 clones, around three quarters occurring once; the ten biggest clones make up 2% to 3%. Specimen: PBMCs. These receptors all stem from a woman aged 18-29 years in good health and CMV-seropositive.

The CDR3 is CASSLGQGQEGNTIYF. CDR3 nucleotide sequence: TGTGCCAGCAGCTTGGGTCAGGGACAGGAGGGGAACACCATATATTTT. V usage is TRBV5-4 and J usage is TRBJ1-3; the match to TRBD1 covers 8 bases. J lost 7 bases, V lost 0 bases, and 9 bases had no gene match. This CDR3 has 16 residues. Germline V lookup: CDR1 SGHNT, CDR2 YYREEE (reference sequence).

V and J are TRBV6-1 and TRBJ2-1; 9 bases agree with TRBD2. After removal of 4 bases from V and 4 bases from J, the junction contained 14 bases not matched to a gene. Germline CDR1 is MNHNS and CDR2 is SASEGT. The CDR3 spans 18 residues. The CDR3 here is CASSARKKTSGLYNEQFF. CDR3 DNA: TGTGCCAGCAGTGCCCGGAAGAAGACTAGCGGATTATACAATGAGCAGTTCTTC.

The chain employs TRBV4-1 and TRBJ1-1; D gene uncertain. The germline V and J ends were trimmed by 0 bases and 0 bases, with 14 bases remaining between them. The CDR3 is made up of 17 amino acids. Germline-derived CDR1 and CDR2 are MGHRA and YSYEKL. The CDR3, as DNA: TGCGCCAGCAGCCAAGAACAGAGCCAAGCAATGAACACTGAAGCTTTCTTT. This gives the protein CASSQEQSQAMNTEAFF.

The chain recombines TRBV7-8 with TRBJ2-7, with 8 bases aligning to TRBD2. The CDR3 totals 14 residues. The ends lost 4 bases at V and 1 base at J; junction bases unmatched: 3. Germline V gives CDR1 SGHVS, CDR2 FQNEAQ. CDR3 in amino acids: CASSWGTSSYEQYF. The CDR3 coding sequence is TGTGCCAGCAGCTGGGGGACTAGTTCCTACGAGCAGTACTTC.

V usage is TRBV5-4 and J usage is TRBJ2-3; 9 nucleotides agree with TRBD1. Germline CDR1 is SGHNT and CDR2 is YYREEE (reference sequence). The length of the CDR3 is 15 residues. J gave up 5 bases and V 4 bases, and 8 bases lay outside the gene matches. The CDR3, as DNA: TGTGCCAGCAGCCCACACAGGGGGCTTGGAGATACGCAGTATTTT. Its translation: CASSPHRGLGDTQYF. The full variable domain, rest sourced from reference TRBV5-4 and TRBJ2-3, is ETGVTQSPTHLIKTRGQQVTLRCSSQSGHNTVSWYQQALGQGPQFIFQYYREEENGRGNFPPRFSGLQFPNYSSELNVNALELDDSALYLCASSPHRGLGDTQYFGPGTRLTVL.

The chain uses TRBV5-5 and TRBJ2-5; no clear D gene. Germline V CDR1 and CDR2: SGHKS, YYEKEE (reference sequence). Trimming left V 2 bases short and J 2 bases short, with 13 bases between. This CDR3 is 15 amino acids long. The CDR3 DNA is TGTGCCAGCAGCTTCGTACCCGGGTCACAAGAGACCCAGTACTTC. It encodes CASSFVPGSQETQYF.

V usage is TRBV6-1 and J usage is TRBJ1-2; D is unresolved. V lost 7 bases, J lost 4 bases, and 19 bases lay in between. The CDR3 runs 15 residues. Germline V CDR1 and CDR2: MNHNS, SASEGT. The CDR3 DNA is TGTGCCAGCATTCCTTTCCGCCGTACGGTCTATGGCTACACCTTC. This translates into CASIPFRRTVYGYTF.

This chain's CDR3 is CASSLQTNTGELFF. DNA for the CDR3: TGTGCCAGCAGCTTACAAACGAACACCGGGGAGCTGTTTTTT. The chain employs TRBV13 and TRBJ2-2; D is unresolved. CDR3 length equals 14 residues. Germline V gene lookup returns CDR1 PRHDT and CDR2 FYEKMQ (reference sequence). V was pared by 2 bases and J by 0 bases, with 4 bases between.

V and J are TRBV7-2 and TRBJ2-1; 12 nucleotides align to TRBD2. Germline lookup yields CDR1 SGHTA and CDR2 FQGNSA. V lost 5 bases and J lost 6; bases outside the gene matches: 8. This CDR3 is 16 amino acids long. CDR3 DNA sequence: TGTGCCAGCAGCCTGAAACTAGCGGGGGGTCGCAATGAGCAGTTCTTC. Protein sequence: CASSLKLAGGRNEQFF.

The CDR3 is CASSTGQGLPGELFF. The DNA of the CDR3 is TGTGCCAGCAGTACGGGACAGGGATTGCCCGGGGAGCTGTTTTTT. The chain is built from TRBV6-5 and TRBJ2-2; 9 nucleotides align to TRBD1. V was clipped by 5 bases and J by 6 bases; unmatched bases: 7. Germline V gene sequence: CDR1 MNHEY, CDR2 SVGAGI. The CDR3 is 15 amino acids.

The chain is built from TRBV6-5 and TRBJ2-1; 11 positions agree with TRBD2. In germline, CDR1 is MNHEY, CDR2 SVGAGI. This CDR3 region has 15 residues. The V segment lost 5 bases and the J segment 4 bases; nucleotides outside the gene matches: 4. CDR3 in amino acids: CASSPLAGAYNEQFF. Here the CDR3 DNA reads TGTGCCAGCAGTCCACTAGCGGGGGCTTACAATGAGCAGTTCTTC.

The gene calls are TRBV5-1 and TRBJ1-4, with a possible D match to TRBD1 (6 bases). The germline V and J ends were trimmed by 0 bases and 3 bases, with 9 bases remaining between them. The CDR3 runs 15 residues. Germline V CDR1 and CDR2: SGHRS, YFSETQ. The CDR3 sequence: CASSLAGVANEKLFF. As DNA, the CDR3 is TGCGCCAGCAGCTTGGCAGGGGTGGCTAATGAAAAACTGTTTTTT.

This clone occurred a few times. The chain carries TRBV10-1 and TRBJ2-7, with 8 bases aligning to TRBD1. After removal of 6 bases from V and 1 base from J, the junction contained 5 bases not matched to a gene. CDR1 WNHNN and CDR2 SYGVQD come from the germline V gene (reference sequence). The CDR3 extends over 14 amino acids. The CDR3 bases are TGCGCCAGCAGCCTGCGGGACAGGTCCTACGAGCAGTACTTC. It is translated as CASSLRDRSYEQYF.

The J gene is TRBJ2-3, the V gene TRBV7-9; D possibly corresponds to TRBD2 (6 bases). The V gene lost 7 bases and the J gene lost 2 bases, with 25 bases spanning the gap. From germline, CDR1 is SEHNR and CDR2 FQNEAQ (reference sequence). The CDR3 sequence is 18 residues long. CDR3 DNA sequence: TGTGCCAGCATCATGCAGGTGGAAGGGACTGCAAACACAGATACGCAGTATTTT. This gives the protein CASIMQVEGTANTDTQYF.

This clone was observed a handful of times. The chain carries TRBV5-1 and TRBJ2-3; possible D gene TRBD1, 6 bases. The CDR3 is made up of 14 amino acids. Germline CDR1 reads SGHRS; CDR2 reads YFSETQ. Trimming removed 4 bases at V and 1 base at J, with 10 bases between. CDR3 nucleotides: TGCGCCAGCAGCCGAAGGACAGGCACAGATACGCAGTATTTT. This gives the protein CASSRRTGTDTQYF. Supplemented by reference TRBV5-1 and TRBJ2-3, the full variable domain reads KAGVTQTPRYLIKTRGQQVTLSCSPISGHRSVSWYQQTPGQGLQFLFEYFSETQRNKGNFPGRFSGRQFSNSRSEMNVSTLELGDSALYLCASSRRTGTDTQYFGPGTRLTVL.

This clone is a singleton in its sample. The chain joins TRBV5-4 to TRBJ1-2; 7 bases are shared with TRBD1. This CDR3 contains 17 residues. The V gene's germline CDR1 is SGHNT and CDR2 YYREEE (reference sequence). Trimming at V came to 0 bases and at J to 3 bases, leaving 11 bases not matched to a gene. The CDR3 DNA sequence: TGTGCCAGCAGCTTGGAGTCCAACAGGGGACCCGACTATGGCTACACCTTC. Residues: CASSLESNRGPDYGYTF.

V gene TRBV10-1 combines with J gene TRBJ2-1; possibly TRBD2 for D (7 bases). Germline V gene data show CDR1 as WNHNN and CDR2 as SYGVQD (reference sequence). V gave up 5 bases and J gave up 8 bases, with 16 bases separating them. This CDR3 comprises 14 residues. CDR3 nucleotides: TGCGCCAGCAGTTTGGGGGGGCCTCGCGATGAGCAGTTCTTC. Amino acid sequence: CASSLGGPRDEQFF.

The rearrangement links TRBV5-6 to TRBJ1-2, with D possibly TRBD1 on 6 matching bases. The CDR3 has 13 residues. Germline CDR1 is SGHDT and CDR2 is YYEEEE. V lost 5 bases to trimming and J lost 4 bases, with 12 bases between them. The CDR3 bases are TGTGCCAGCAGTTCGTGGACAGTCTATGGCTACACCTTC. Translation gives CASSSWTVYGYTF.

The chain joins TRBV6-6 to TRBJ1-2, with a tentative D call TRBD1 (5 bases). The CDR3 has 15 residues. Germline CDR1 reads MNHNY; CDR2 reads SVGAGI (reference sequence). V lost 7 bases, J lost 3 bases, and 18 bases lay in between. This CDR3 reads CASTWGLLGDYGYTF. The DNA of the CDR3 is TGTGCCAGCACCTGGGGACTTCTGGGAGACTATGGCTACACCTTC.

The chain has TRBV6-5 and TRBJ1-2; tentative D call: TRBD1 (5 bases). The CDR3 totals 14 residues. The ends were cut back, 5 bases at V and 8 bases at J, with 18 bases in the middle. Per germline, CDR1 MNHEY and CDR2 SVGAGI. CDR3 sequence: CASSQVTGLKGYTF. CDR3 coding DNA: TGTGCCAGCAGTCAAGTAACAGGTCTAAAAGGCTACACCTTC.

This clone was picked up one time. The rearrangement links TRBV30 to TRBJ2-5; the D gene is possibly TRBD1 (6 bases). Germline V gene data show CDR1 as GTSNPN and CDR2 as SVGIG (reference sequence). Trimming left V 0 bases short and J 3 bases short, with 11 bases between. This CDR3 has 14 amino acids. CDR3 coding DNA: TGTGCCTGGAGTGTAGGTGGACAGAAAGAGACCCAGTACTTC. It codes for CAWSVGGQKETQYF.

This chain connects TRBV7-8 to TRBJ2-3; 9 positions agree with TRBD1. CDR1 is SGHVS and CDR2 is FQNEAQ in the germline V gene. This CDR3 is built from 15 residues. Trimming took 4 bases from V and 3 from J; bases not matched to a gene: 5. CDR3 residues: CASSSAGTGTDTQYF. The DNA for the CDR3 is TGTGCCAGCAGCTCGGCCGGGACAGGGACAGATACGCAGTATTTT.

This chain uses TRBV2 with TRBJ2-5, with a weak D call TRBD2 (6 bases). Germline V gene sequence: CDR1 SNHLY, CDR2 FYNNEI. The CDR3 spans 14 residues. Trimming removed 7 bases from V and 1 base from J, with 13 bases in between. CDR3 protein: CASKESGSQETQYF. CDR3 in DNA: TGTGCCAGCAAAGAAAGCGGGTCCCAAGAGACCCAGTACTTC.

This clone was found a few times. The gene calls are TRBV25-1 and TRBJ1-1; 7 bases map to TRBD1. V lost 6 bases, J lost 5 bases, and 6 bases stayed unmatched. This CDR3 is 13 amino acids long. CDR1 and CDR2 (germline): MGHDK, SYGVNS. The CDR3: CASRPRGRTEAFF. The CDR3 region has the DNA TGTGCCAGCAGACCGAGGGGGCGAACTGAAGCTTTCTTT.

The CDR3: CASSLQDRGQETQYF. In DNA, the CDR3 is TGTGCCAGCAGCCTCCAGGACAGGGGGCAAGAGACCCAGTACTTC. The chain employs TRBV11-2 and TRBJ2-5; 10 nucleotides align to TRBD1. The CDR3 sequence is 15 residues long. J gave up 2 bases and V 5 bases, and 5 bases lay outside the gene matches. Germline CDR1 SGHAT, CDR2 FQNNGV. Full variable domain (missing parts from reference TRBV11-2 and TRBJ2-5): EAGVAQSPRYKIIEKRQSVAFWCNPISGHATLYWYQQILGQGPKLLIQFQNNGVVDDSQLPKDRFSAERLKGVDSTLKIQPAKLEDSAVYLCASSLQDRGQETQYFGPGTRLLVL.

V usage is TRBV5-4 and J usage is TRBJ1-2; 7 bases line up with TRBD1. V trimming: 5 bases; J trimming: 4 bases; junction bases outside the gene matches: 8. Germline CDR1 reads SGHNT; CDR2 reads YYREEE (reference sequence). The CDR3 is made up of 14 amino acids. This chain's CDR3 is CASRTGPGIYGYTF. The CDR3 DNA reads as TGTGCCAGCAGGACAGGGCCAGGGATCTATGGCTACACCTTC.